The source of this TCR beta chain is a study of identical twins. MiXCR, run by TCRdb on the 5' RACE reads, gives a single entry per CDR3 protein. The profile shows approximately 550,000 distinct CDR3 sequences, 20% to 25% of them singletons. Germline V gives CDR1 SGHAT, CDR2 FQNNGV. The trim removed 2 bases at V and 6 bases at J, leaving 9 bases unmatched. The CDR3 has 17 residues. This sample was shared with a second study, whose subject was yellow fever vaccine responses in identical twins. This second study notes: Among the twins, the vaccine T cell response reportedly seemed partly convergent and partly personalized.

The gene calls are TRBV11-2 and TRBJ2-1; 11 bases are shared with TRBD2. The sequenced sample consisted of CD4+ T cells sorted from blood. This TCR derives from a woman aged 18-30 years in good health. The CDR3, as DNA: TGTGCCAGCAGCTTAAGGGCACGGACTAGCGGGCTCAATGAGCAGTTCTTC. Residues: CASSLRARTSGLNEQFF. The full variable domain, rest sourced from reference TRBV11-2 and TRBJ2-1, is EAGVAQSPRYKIIEKRQSVAFWCNPISGHATLYWYQQILGQGPKLLIQFQNNGVVDDSQLPKDRFSAERLKGVDSTLKIQPAKLEDSAVYLCASSLRARTSGLNEQFFGPGTRLTVL.